This T cell receptor (beta chain) was profiled in a study of OX40 agonist ivuxolimab in advanced cancers. General study findings and limits: Antigen specificity remained undetermined for the expanded peripheral T cells. The study observed clonal expansion of CD4+ and CD8+ blood T cells by week 6 at 0.1 to 3.0 mg/kg. Clonal expansion among partial responders at 0.1-3.0 mg/kg ranked near the lowest.

This CDR3 spans 11 amino acids. A word on this clone: Its antigen is not known.

This table comes from immunoSEQ multiplex PCR, and its TCRdb copy is limited to in-frame clones, with some not included. The data contain 40,000 to 50,000 clones, 70% to 85% of them singletons. The receptor comes from an adult with an advanced solid tumor such as melanoma, head and neck, liver or kidney cancer. The chain recombines TRBV23-1 with TRBJ1-3, with unresolved D. TRBV23-1 is an ORF, and what it does is uncertain. Sequenced here: CD4+ or CD8+ T cells sorted from blood, sampled in a trial of the OX40 agonist ivuxolimab. CDR3 DNA sequence: TGCGTCAATAGACCTGGAAACACCATATATTTT. Encoded protein: CVNRPGNTIYF.